One and the same sample provided the 9 T cell receptor beta chains below, sequenced in a study of cytotoxic CD8 clonotypes in ibrutinib-treated CLL. Method: immunoSEQ multiplex PCR; TCRdb's copy keeps in-frame clones and lacks some. Here the sample spans roughly 45,000 clones, approximately 65% being singletons. The sample in question was PBMCs, obtained after 24 months of ibrutinib treatment. These receptors were collected from a human donor with chronic lymphocytic leukemia.

The chain joins TRBV5-1 to TRBJ1-3; D ambiguous. This CDR3 has 12 residues. V was cut by 0 bases and J by 11 bases, with 9 bases left in between. Germline V lookup: CDR1 SGHRS, CDR2 YFSETQ. DNA of the CDR3: TGCGCCAGCAGCTTGGAGGCGGGAGCCATATATTTT. Translating gives CASSLEAGAIYF.

This clone came up a few times. The rearrangement links TRBV25-1 to TRBJ1-6; no clear D gene. The V gene lost 2 bases and the J gene lost 7 bases, with 9 bases spanning the gap. Germline-derived CDR1 and CDR2 are MGHDK and SYGVNS. The CDR3 contains 14 residues. The CDR3 sequence: CASSEPGSNSPLHF. The CDR3, as DNA: TGTGCCAGCAGTGAACCAGGAAGCAATTCACCCCTCCACTTT.

This rearrangement joins TRBV30 to TRBJ1-2; possibly TRBD1 for D (5 bases). Trimming took 5 bases from V and 1 from J, leaving 14 bases between them. Germline CDR1 and CDR2: GTSNPN and SVGIG (reference sequence). The CDR3 has 14 residues. Written as DNA, the CDR3 is TGTGCCTGGGCCACCGGGACCGATAACTATGGCTACACCTTC. It codes for CAWATGTDNYGYTF.

The chain carries TRBV23-1 and TRBJ2-7; a weak D match, TRBD2 (6 bases). TRBV23-1 is placed among ORFs of uncertain function. This CDR3 region has 15 residues. Trimming left V 3 bases short and J 1 base short, with 13 bases between. The CDR3: CASSHFGSRSYEQYF. DNA of the CDR3: TGCGCCAGCAGTCATTTCGGGAGCAGATCCTACGAGCAGTACTTC.

The chain links TRBV5-5 to TRBJ2-5, with D perhaps matching TRBD2 (6 bases). The germline V gene has CDR1 SGHKS and CDR2 YYEKEE (reference sequence). V lost 7 bases and J 0 bases, leaving 10 bases between the germline ends. The CDR3 has 13 amino acids. This CDR3 is CASGGENQETQYF. The CDR3 DNA reads as TGTGCCAGCGGCGGGGAAAACCAAGAGACCCAGTACTTC.

The chain carries TRBV30 and TRBJ2-2, with D uncertain. V was pared by 3 bases and J by 4 bases, with 15 bases between. There are 15 residues in the CDR3. Looked up from germline, CDR1 is GTSNPN and CDR2 is SVGIG (reference sequence). CDR3 loop: CAWSRREAFTGELFF. CDR3 bases: TGTGCCTGGAGCCGAAGAGAGGCCTTCACCGGGGAGCTGTTTTTT. Supplemented by reference TRBV30 and TRBJ2-2, the full variable domain reads SQTIHQWPATLVQPVGSPLSLECTVEGTSNPNLYWYRQAAGRGLQLLFYSVGIGQISSEVPQNLSASRPQDRQFILSSKKLLLSDSGFYLCAWSRREAFTGELFFGEGSRLTVL.

This clone turned up a few times. V is TRBV18 and J is TRBJ2-7, with 9 bases identical to TRBD1. Germline V gene lookup returns CDR1 KGHSH and CDR2 LQKENI. The CDR3 covers 15 residues. The trim removed 2 bases at V and 1 base at J, leaving 3 bases unmatched. This chain's CDR3 is CASSPGTGLSYEQYF. Here the CDR3 DNA reads TGTGCCAGCTCACCAGGGACAGGGCTTTCCTACGAGCAGTACTTC.

CDR3 bases: TGCGCCAGCAGCCAGACAAGTACAGCGTATGGCTACACCTTC. Amino acid sequence: CASSQTSTAYGYTF. This chain joins TRBV4-1 and TRBJ1-2; unclear D gene. CDR3 size: 14 residues. V shed 3 bases and J shed 5 bases, with 13 bases lying between them. Germline CDR1 reads MGHRA; CDR2 reads YSYEKL.

This clone occurred a few times. The rearrangement links TRBV19 to TRBJ1-5, with 11 bases identical to TRBD1. Germline CDR1 reads LNHDA; CDR2 reads SQIVND (reference sequence). V was clipped by 4 bases and J by 0 bases; unmatched bases: 5. This CDR3 region has 17 residues. CDR3 sequence reads: CASSKGTGGVSNQPQHF. CDR3 sequence (DNA): TGTGCCAGTAGTAAAGGGACAGGGGGAGTTAGCAATCAGCCCCAGCATTTT.